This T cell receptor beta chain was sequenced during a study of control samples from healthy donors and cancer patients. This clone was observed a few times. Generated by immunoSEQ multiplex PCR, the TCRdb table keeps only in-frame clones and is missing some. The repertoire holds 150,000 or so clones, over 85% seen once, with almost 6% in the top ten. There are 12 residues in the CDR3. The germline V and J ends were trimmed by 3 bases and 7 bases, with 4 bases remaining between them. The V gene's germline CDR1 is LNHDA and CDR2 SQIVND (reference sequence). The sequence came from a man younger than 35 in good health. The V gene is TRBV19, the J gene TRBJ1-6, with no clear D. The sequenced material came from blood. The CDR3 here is CASSMLNSPLHF. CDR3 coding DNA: TGTGCCAGTAGTATGTTAAATTCACCCCTCCACTTT. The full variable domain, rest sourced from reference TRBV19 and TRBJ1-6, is DGGITQSPKYLFRKEGQNVTLSCEQNLNHDAMYWYRQDPGQGLRLIYYSQIVNDFQKGDIAEGYSVSREKKESFPLTVTSAQKNPTAFYLCASSMLNSPLHFGNGTRLTVT.